This record concerns one T cell receptor beta chain sequence. This table comes from immunoSEQ multiplex PCR, and its TCRdb copy is limited to in-frame clones, with some not included. The sample lists 300,000 or so clones, roughly 86% occurring once. V was clipped by 5 bases and J by 7 bases, with 18 bases between them. There are 15 residues in the CDR3. Germline CDR1 is SGHNT and CDR2 is YENEEA. These data belong to a study of blood T cell repertoires in COVID-19. Study summary: T cells, B-cell-depleted T cells, or PBMCs provided the cDNA or gDNA that served as material.

The clonotype originates from a woman between 50 and 59 years old with acute or convalescent COVID-19. The V and J genes are TRBV11-3 and TRBJ2-1; weak D call: TRBD1 (6 bases). The sequencing input was peripheral blood. As DNA, the CDR3 is TGTGCCAGCAGCCAGATGAAAGGGGGTGTGAATGAGCAGTTCTTC. Encoded protein: CASSQMKGGVNEQFF.